The clone carrying this TCR beta chain was observed a handful of times. Its antigen remains unknown. The sample belongs to a study of blood T cells in healthy people across ages. General observations from the study: Roughly linearly, TCR beta diversity per million T cells fell as age increased.

Alongside a J-beta primer mix, a sample-barcoded 5' primer served in a second PCR lasting about 7 to 12 cycles. Every molecule of cDNA carried a tag from a template-switch adaptor with 12 random nucleotides. TCRdb processed the 5' RACE reads anew with MiXCR; each CDR3 protein has one entry. The sample contains 700,000 to 850,000 distinct CDR3 sequences, 40% to 65% of which appear only once. This CDR3 contains 15 residues. Trimming removed 1 base from V and 2 bases from J, with 7 bases in between. CDR1 is SGHRS, CDR2 YFSETQ, per germline. Sample: blood. The clonotype comes from a man of 80 years or more in good health. The genes are TRBV5-1 and TRBJ2-6, with D hard to call. CDR3 sequence: CASSLQNPGANVLTF. The CDR3 nucleotides read TGCGCCAGCAGCTTGCAGAATCCTGGGGCCAACGTCCTGACTTTC.